These 30 T cell receptor beta chains share one sample of origin, sequenced in a study of identifying expanded T cells in peripheral blood. This table comes from immunoSEQ multiplex PCR, and its TCRdb copy is limited to in-frame clones, with some not included. The sample comprises some 97,000 clones, over 80% of which are singletons, and less than 7% rests with the top ten. The specimen sequenced was blood. All receptors come from a person between 18 and 69 years old in good health.

This chain uses TRBV29-1 with TRBJ2-5; D is possibly TRBD1 or TRBD2 (5 bases each). V lost 8 bases and J 4 bases, leaving 14 bases between the germline ends. In germline, CDR1 is SQVTM, CDR2 ANQGSEA. The CDR3 extends over 12 amino acids. In DNA form, the CDR3 reads TGCAGCTTTTCTCGGGACCTAGAGACCCAGTACTTC. Its translation: CSFSRDLETQYF.

This clone was detected once. The rearrangement links TRBV10-3 to TRBJ2-3; 8 nucleotides agree with TRBD2. The trim removed 6 bases at V and 6 bases at J, leaving 17 bases unmatched. Germline V gene sequence: CDR1 ENHRY, CDR2 SYGVKD. This CDR3 is 17 amino acids long. Here the CDR3 reads CAIRRVSGGGVGDTQYF. As DNA, the CDR3 is TGTGCCATCAGGAGGGTAAGCGGGGGAGGGGTCGGGGATACGCAGTATTTT.

The V gene is TRBV18, the J gene TRBJ1-2; no clear D. The CDR3 is 15 amino acids. Between the trimmed V and J ends, which lost 3 bases and 3 bases, there was a span of 14 bases. Looked up from germline, CDR1 is KGHSH and CDR2 is LQKENI. CDR3 coding DNA: TGTGCCAGCTCACCCACGGAGAGAGGCTACTATGGCTACACCTTC. The encoded protein is CASSPTERGYYGYTF.

The CDR3 sequence: CASSDGGGDRVDTGELFF. CDR3 in DNA: TGTGCCAGCAGTGATGGGGGTGGGGACAGGGTGGACACCGGGGAGCTGTTTTTT. This chain links TRBV2 with TRBJ2-2, with 9 bases aligning to TRBD1. Germline CDR1 reads SNHLY; CDR2 reads FYNNEI. Trimming took 3 bases from V and 3 from J; bases not matched to a gene: 11. The CDR3 spans 18 residues.

The rearrangement links TRBV5-1 to TRBJ1-3, with a tentative D call TRBD1 (5 bases). Germline V gene data show CDR1 as SGHRS and CDR2 as YFSETQ. V was shortened by 0 bases and J by 2 bases, with 12 bases between the two germline ends. CDR3 size: 16 residues. The CDR3 sequence: CASSLEYAGTGNTIYF. The CDR3 DNA reads TGCGCCAGCAGCTTGGAGTACGCAGGGACTGGAAACACCATATATTTT.

In this sample, this clone turned up a few times. V is TRBV7-6 and J is TRBJ1-6; D remains unclear. In germline, CDR1 is SGHVS, CDR2 FNYEAQ. The CDR3 is 12 amino acids. Trimming shortened V by 5 bases and J by 15 bases, and 14 bases separated the two germline ends. CDR3: CASSPSLGSLHF. The CDR3 DNA is TGTGCCAGCAGCCCCTCGTTGGGCAGCCTCCACTTT.

The V call is TRBV5-1, the J call TRBJ1-1; no reliable D call. V dropped 2 bases and J dropped 0 bases, with 11 bases sitting between them. CDR3 size: 15 residues. Germline V CDR1 and CDR2: SGHRS, YFSETQ. CDR3 protein: CASSFGSSMNTEAFF. CDR3 nucleotide sequence: TGCGCCAGCAGCTTCGGGTCCAGCATGAACACTGAAGCTTTCTTT.

The rearrangement uses TRBV19 and TRBJ2-3; D might be TRBD1 (5 bases). Germline CDR1 is LNHDA and CDR2 is SQIVND (reference sequence). This CDR3 has 14 residues. V was cut by 4 bases and J by 2 bases, with 10 bases left in between. CDR3: CASSNLDTTDTQYF. As DNA, the CDR3 is TGTGCCAGTAGTAATTTGGACACCACAGATACGCAGTATTTT.

The V gene is TRBV29-1, the J gene TRBJ1-1, with D hard to call. The germline V and J ends were trimmed by 4 bases and 4 bases, with 7 bases remaining between them. The length of the CDR3 is 11 residues. The germline V gene has CDR1 SQVTM and CDR2 ANQGSEA. The CDR3 sequence is CSVVIGTEAFF. CDR3 sequence (DNA): TGCAGCGTTGTGATAGGCACTGAAGCTTTCTTT.

This chain connects TRBV10-3 to TRBJ2-2; no clear D gene. There are 15 residues in the CDR3. V dropped 11 bases and J dropped 5 bases, with 21 bases sitting between them. Germline assignment: CDR1 ENHRY and CDR2 SYGVKD. The CDR3 nucleotides are TGTGCCGTTCCCGCTAACCTTGACGGGACCGGGGAGCTGTTTTTT. Its protein is CAVPANLDGTGELFF.

This chain connects TRBV2 to TRBJ1-6, with 7 bases aligning to TRBD1. The CDR3 runs 15 residues. CDR1 and CDR2 from the germline V gene are SNHLY and FYNNEI. Trimming removed 3 bases from V and 3 bases from J; junction bases left unmatched: 2. CDR3 bases: TGTGCCAGCAGTGATGGGGACAGCTATAATTCACCCCTCCACTTT. This gives the protein CASSDGDSYNSPLHF.

The V and J genes are TRBV6-5 and TRBJ1-6, with D perhaps TRBD1 (5 bases). The germline gives CDR1 MNHEY, CDR2 SVGAGI. The CDR3 spans 16 residues. V was pared by 4 bases and J by 6 bases, with 16 bases between. The CDR3 reads CASSSSPQGFNSPLHF. The CDR3 coding sequence is TGTGCCAGCAGTTCCTCGCCCCAGGGTTTTAATTCACCCCTCCACTTT.

The CDR3 DNA reads as TGTGCCTGGAGCCCTAAAGGGCCCGGACAGGGCTCCGGCGAGCAGTACTTC. It encodes CAWSPKGPGQGSGEQYF. J is TRBJ2-7 and V is TRBV30; 8 bases align to TRBD1. There are 17 residues in the CDR3. The V segment lost 3 bases and the J segment 6 bases; nucleotides outside the gene matches: 19. In germline, CDR1 is GTSNPN, CDR2 SVGIG (reference sequence). The full variable domain, with the rest looked up from reference TRBV30 and TRBJ2-7, is SQTIHQWPATLVQPVGSPLSLECTVEGTSNPNLYWYRQAAGRGLQLLFYSVGIGQISSEVPQNLSASRPQDRQFILSSKKLLLSDSGFYLCAWSPKGPGQGSGEQYFGPGTRLTVT.

The chain is built from TRBV6-1 and TRBJ1-2; D is uncertain. This CDR3 contains 13 residues. Germline V lookup: CDR1 MNHNS, CDR2 SASEGT. Between the trimmed V and J ends, which lost 6 bases and 4 bases, there was a span of 12 bases. CDR3 coding DNA: TGTGCCAGCAGAGTCTCAACCCCCTATGGCTACACCTTC. Amino acid sequence: CASRVSTPYGYTF.

This chain joins TRBV5-1 and TRBJ2-3; D call uncertain. The CDR3 covers 16 residues. V was cut by 0 bases and J by 1 base, with 12 bases left in between. Germline CDR1 SGHRS, CDR2 YFSETQ. DNA of the CDR3: TGCGCCAGCAGCTTGGACCCCCGCCGCGGCACAGATACGCAGTATTTT. Protein: CASSLDPRRGTDTQYF.

This chain connects TRBV18 to TRBJ2-7; possible D gene TRBD1, 5 bases. CDR3 length: 12 residues. From germline, CDR1 is KGHSH and CDR2 LQKENI. Trimming removed 3 bases from V and 7 bases from J, with 10 bases in between. The CDR3 sequence is CASSPFQGEQYF. The CDR3, as DNA: TGTGCCAGCTCACCCTTCCAGGGTGAGCAGTACTTC.

This chain links TRBV6-5 with TRBJ1-5; D gene ambiguous. CDR3 length equals 15 residues. From germline, CDR1 is MNHEY and CDR2 SVGAGI. V lost 6 bases and J lost 7, with 19 bases in between. For the CDR3, the DNA is TGTGCCAGCAGCACCTTTTTCGGGGTGGCCCAGCCCCAGCATTTT. Encoded protein: CASSTFFGVAQPQHF.

The chain has TRBV5-4 and TRBJ1-4; D perhaps matches TRBD1 (6 bases). Trimming cost V 1 base and J 4 bases, with 11 bases left between them. CDR1 is SGHNT, CDR2 YYREEE, per germline (reference sequence). This CDR3 comprises 15 residues. CDR3 sequence (DNA): TGTGCCAGCAGCTTGTTGGGGGGCGGTAATGAAAAACTGTTTTTT. Translating gives CASSLLGGGNEKLFF.

The rearrangement uses TRBV19 and TRBJ2-3; no definite D call. This CDR3 is 15 amino acids long. CDR1 is LNHDA and CDR2 is SQIVND in the germline V gene (reference sequence). Trimming pared 5 bases from V and 4 bases from J, leaving 16 bases between. CDR3 sequence (DNA): TGTGCCAGTAGTCTAGGGCCGAGCCACCCAGATACGCAGTATTTT. It encodes CASSLGPSHPDTQYF.

The V and J genes are TRBV11-2 and TRBJ1-1; tentatively, D is TRBD1 (5 bases). This CDR3 has 15 amino acids. Germline V gives CDR1 SGHAT, CDR2 FQNNGV. V was pared by 2 bases and J by 3 bases, with 13 bases between. The CDR3 spells CASSLFQGLDTEAFF. The CDR3 DNA follows: TGTGCCAGCAGCTTATTCCAGGGATTGGACACTGAAGCTTTCTTT.

This rearrangement joins TRBV29-1 to TRBJ2-7; 8 bases agree with TRBD1. With 6 bases clipped from V and 6 bases from J, the junction kept 13 bases outside the gene matches. This CDR3 contains 14 residues. Germline CDR1 SQVTM, CDR2 ANQGSEA. The CDR3 DNA follows: TGCAGCGTAATACAGGGGGTATCGTCAGGCGAGCAGTACTTC. It yields the protein CSVIQGVSSGEQYF.

The rearrangement uses TRBV7-2 and TRBJ1-5; 8 positions match TRBD1. CDR1 and CDR2 (germline): SGHTA, FQGNSA. The CDR3 totals 15 residues. Losses at the gene ends were 2 bases for V and 0 bases for J; bases not matched to a gene: 0. The CDR3 reads CASSLQGASNQPQHF. CDR3 coding DNA: TGTGCCAGCAGCTTACAGGGGGCTAGCAATCAGCCCCAGCATTTT.

The rearrangement uses TRBV6-5 and TRBJ1-5; the D is unclear. From germline, CDR1 is MNHEY and CDR2 SVGAGI. The V and J ends lost 6 bases and 0 bases respectively, with 9 bases between them. The CDR3 runs 14 residues. CDR3 amino acids: CASRSLVSNQPQHF. CDR3 nucleotides: TGTGCCAGCAGATCGTTAGTTAGCAATCAGCCCCAGCATTTT.

CDR3 in amino acids: CAWRKDSTETQYF. CDR3 DNA sequence: TGTGCCTGGAGAAAAGACAGTACGGAGACCCAGTACTTC. This chain uses TRBV30 with TRBJ2-5, with D possibly being TRBD1 (5 bases). Per the germline V gene, CDR1 is GTSNPN and CDR2 is SVGIG (reference sequence). V was shortened by 3 bases and J by 5 bases, with 13 bases between the two germline ends. CDR3 size: 13 residues.

The J gene is TRBJ2-3, the V gene TRBV5-1, with a weak D call TRBD2 (5 bases). V dropped 3 bases and J dropped 0 bases, with 8 bases sitting between them. The germline V gene encodes CDR1 SGHRS and CDR2 YFSETQ. This CDR3 comprises 14 residues. CDR3 coding DNA: TGCGCCAGCAGCTCCGGCGGGAGCACAGATACGCAGTATTTT. The encoded protein is CASSSGGSTDTQYF.

The rearrangement uses TRBV6-1 and TRBJ1-2; 7 bases are shared with TRBD1. J lost 4 bases, V lost 7 bases, and 12 bases had no gene match. The germline gives CDR1 MNHNS, CDR2 SASEGT. This CDR3 is built from 15 residues. The CDR3 DNA reads TGTGCCAGCATCGATGGACAGGACACGGGCTATGGCTACACCTTC. This translates into CASIDGQDTGYGYTF.

The chain links TRBV30 to TRBJ1-2; 7 nucleotides agree with TRBD1. V lost 2 bases and J lost 4; bases outside the gene matches: 4. The CDR3 has 13 residues. In germline, CDR1 is GTSNPN, CDR2 SVGIG (reference sequence). The CDR3 loop reads CAWSSTGTYGYTF. The CDR3 nucleotides are TGTGCCTGGAGTTCGACAGGGACCTATGGCTACACCTTC.

Details on this clone: The missing conserved phenylalanine or tryptophan at the end of this CDR3 makes a read error likely. The gene calls are TRBV10-3 and TRBJ1-2; D call uncertain. This CDR3 has 14 amino acids. Trimming shortened V by 4 bases and J by 0 bases, and 9 bases separated the two germline ends. Germline CDR1 ENHRY, CDR2 SYGVKD. CDR3 nucleotide sequence: TGTGCCATCAGTGCGGATCCAGCTAACTATGGCTACACCCTC. Translation: CAISADPANYGYTL.

V and J are TRBV10-3 and TRBJ1-1; D is possibly TRBD1 (6 bases). CDR3 length: 16 residues. Germline loops: CDR1 ENHRY, CDR2 SYGVKD. Trimming cost V 2 bases and J 0 bases, with 13 bases left between them. CDR3 sequence (DNA): TGTGCCATCAGTGAGCCAGGTCAGGGGATGAACACTGAAGCTTTCTTT. This gives the protein CAISEPGQGMNTEAFF.

The chain is built from TRBV20-1 and TRBJ1-1, with TRBD1 as a possible D gene (6 bases). The germline V and J ends were trimmed by 5 bases and 7 bases, with 8 bases remaining between them. There are 10 residues in the CDR3. Germline CDR1 is DFQATT and CDR2 is SNEGSKA (reference sequence). The CDR3 here is CSAGQFEAFF. In nucleotides, the CDR3 is TGCAGTGCTGGACAGTTTGAAGCTTTCTTT.